This T cell receptor (beta chain) derives from a study of blood T cells in healthy people across ages. Through a sample-barcoded 5' primer and a J-beta primer mix, a second PCR was run for roughly 7 to 12 cycles. MiXCR, run by TCRdb on the 5' RACE reads, gives a single entry per CDR3 protein. The table has about 780,000 distinct CDR3 sequences, about half seen once. This CDR3 region has 13 residues. V dropped 5 bases and J dropped 0 bases, with 11 bases sitting between them. CDR1 DFQATT and CDR2 SNEGSKA come from the germline V gene (reference sequence). Details on this clonotype: No antigen is known for it.

Study-wide points: Long-lived donors exceeded aged donors in naive CD4+ cells and diversity.

The sequence was collected from a man at least 80 years old in good health. This sequence joins TRBV20-1 and TRBJ2-7; D gene unclear. The specimen was blood. The CDR3 is CSAAKPNSYEQYF. The CDR3 DNA follows: TGCAGTGCTGCCAAGCCAAACTCCTACGAGCAGTACTTC.